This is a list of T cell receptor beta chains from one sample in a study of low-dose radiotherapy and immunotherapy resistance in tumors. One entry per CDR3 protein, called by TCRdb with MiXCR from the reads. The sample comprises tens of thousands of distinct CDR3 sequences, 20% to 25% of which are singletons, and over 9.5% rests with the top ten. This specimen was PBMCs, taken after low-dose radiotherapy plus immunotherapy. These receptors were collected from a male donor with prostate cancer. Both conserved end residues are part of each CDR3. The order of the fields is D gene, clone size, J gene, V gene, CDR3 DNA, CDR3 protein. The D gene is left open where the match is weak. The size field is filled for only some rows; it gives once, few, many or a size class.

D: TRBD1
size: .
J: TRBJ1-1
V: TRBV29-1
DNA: TGCAGCGTCCGACCCGGGACAGGGGGAGGCACTGAAGCTTTCTTT
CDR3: CSVRPGTGGGTEAFF

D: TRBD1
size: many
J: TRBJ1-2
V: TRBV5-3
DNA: TGCGCCAGCAGCTTGGTCGGACAGGGGGCTTATGGCTACACCTTC
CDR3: CASSLVGQGAYGYTF

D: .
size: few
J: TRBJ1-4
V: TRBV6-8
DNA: .
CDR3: CASSTHPTGRNEKLFFFF

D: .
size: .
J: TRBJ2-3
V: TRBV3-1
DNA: TGTGCCAGCAGCCAACCAACTAGGAGCGGGCCAGATACGCAGTATTTT
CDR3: CASSQPTRSGPDTQYF

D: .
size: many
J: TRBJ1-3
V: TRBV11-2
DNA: TGTGCCAGCAGCTTAGGCGGAACCTCTGGAAACACCATATATTTT
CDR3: CASSLGGTSGNTIYF

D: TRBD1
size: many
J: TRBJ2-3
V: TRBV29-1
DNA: TGCAGCGTGGCCGGACAGGCTAGCACAGATACGCAGTATTTT
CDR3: CSVAGQASTDTQYF

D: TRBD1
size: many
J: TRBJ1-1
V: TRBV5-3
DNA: TGTGCCAGCAGCTTTGCAGGGGGAAACACTGAAGCTTTCTTT
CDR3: CASSFAGGNTEAFF

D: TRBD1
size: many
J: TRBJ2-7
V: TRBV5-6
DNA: TGTGCCAGCAGCCTCACAGGGGCTGAGCAGTACTTC
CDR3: CASSLTGAEQYF

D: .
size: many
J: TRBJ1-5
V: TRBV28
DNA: TGTGCCAGCAGTTTAATCGAGTTAAAAGGTCCAAAGCATAGCAATCAGCCCCAGCATTTT
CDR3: CASSLIELKGPKHSNQPQHF

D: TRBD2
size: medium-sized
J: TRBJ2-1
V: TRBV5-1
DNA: TGCGCCAGCAGCACGACTAGCGGGGCCTACAATGAGCAGTTCTTC
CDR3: CASSTTSGAYNEQFF

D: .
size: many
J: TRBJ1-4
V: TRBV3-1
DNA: TGTGCCAGCAGCCAAGGAATTGGAGCAACTAATGAAAAACTGTTTTTT
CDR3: CASSQGIGATNEKLFF

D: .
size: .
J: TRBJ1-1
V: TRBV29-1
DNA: TGCAGCGTTGTACAGGGAAGCACTGAAGCTTTCTTT
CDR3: CSVVQGSTEAFF

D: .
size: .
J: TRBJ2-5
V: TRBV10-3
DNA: TGTGCCACCCAGGGGGAGACCCAGTACTTC
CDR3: CATQGETQYF

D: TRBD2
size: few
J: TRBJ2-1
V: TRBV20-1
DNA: TGCAGTGCTTACCTTATCATACTAGCGGGAGGGTACAATGAGCAGTTCTTC
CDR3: CSAYLIILAGGYNEQFF

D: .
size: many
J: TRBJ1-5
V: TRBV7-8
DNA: TGTGCCAGCAGCTTAGCAGTCACAGGGTTAGGCAATCAGCCCCAGCATTTT
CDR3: CASSLAVTGLGNQPQHF

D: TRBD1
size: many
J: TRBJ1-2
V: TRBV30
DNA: TGTGCCTTACAGGGGGATGGCTACACCTTC
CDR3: CALQGDGYTF

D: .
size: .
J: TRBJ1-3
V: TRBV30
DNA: TGTGCCTGGAGCCCAGGTGCCCTCTCTGGAAACACCATATATTTT
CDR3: CAWSPGALSGNTIYF